The 17 T cell receptor beta chains in this list originate from one sample, sequenced in a study of regulatory T cells in long-lasting Graves disease. Building of the TCR beta libraries involved iRepertoire HTBI primers and Arm-PCR of CDR3 regions. Via MiXCR, TCRdb re-called the multiplex PCR reads, giving one row per CDR3 protein. Here the sample spans roughly 450,000 distinct CDR3 sequences, 20% to 30% being singletons. Time point: persistent/refractory GD, antithyroid drugs over 5 years with positive TRAb. The TCR library was prepared using RNA isolated from PBMCs. Sequenced material: peripheral blood mononuclear cells (PBMCs), taken when the disease was refractory, from a patient treated with antithyroid drugs. The receptors derive from a female donor with Graves disease.

This clonotype was detected ten times or more. The chain couples TRBV29-1 to TRBJ2-7, with 7 bases lining up with TRBD1. The CDR3 covers 15 residues. CDR1 SQVTM and CDR2 ANQGSEA come from the germline V gene. V dropped 6 bases and J dropped 5; count of bases not matched to a gene: 16. CDR3 sequence reads: CSVGRDSSSLNEQYF. DNA for the CDR3: TGCAGCGTCGGAAGGGACAGCTCCTCTCTGAACGAGCAGTACTTC.

The gene calls are TRBV11-2 and TRBJ2-2; 8 bases line up with TRBD1. There are 15 residues in the CDR3. The J segment lost 2 bases and the V segment lost 5 bases, leaving 4 bases of the junction unmatched. CDR1 SGHAT and CDR2 FQNNGV come from the germline V gene. CDR3 DNA sequence: TGTGCCAGCAGCATCCAGGGGGCAAACACCGGGGAGCTGTTTTTT. The encoded protein is CASSIQGANTGELFF.

The sample holds a few counts of this clonotype. V gene TRBV10-3 combines with J gene TRBJ1-1; TRBD1 agrees at 7 bases. V was pared by 6 bases and J by 2 bases, with 9 bases of the junction left unmatched. In germline, CDR1 is ENHRY, CDR2 SYGVKD. The CDR3 loop spans 15 amino acids. The CDR3 bases are TGTGCCATCAGGTTACAGGGGAGGCTCAACACTGAAGCTTTCTTT. It encodes CAIRLQGRLNTEAFF.

This chain uses TRBV19 with TRBJ1-2; 10 bases match TRBD1. The trim removed 5 bases at V and 10 bases at J, leaving 7 bases unmatched. Per the germline V gene, CDR1 is LNHDA and CDR2 is SQIVND (reference sequence). The CDR3 runs to 13 residues. The CDR3 region has the DNA TGTGCCAGTAGTTTGGGGACAGGGGCGGCCTACACCTTC. Translated: CASSLGTGAAYTF.

This clonotype came up a few times. The CDR3 loop is CASSSAGAGYGYTF. The CDR3 DNA follows: TGTGCCAGCAGTTCCGCAGGGGCGGGCTATGGCTACACCTTC. The rearrangement uses TRBV27 and TRBJ1-2, with a weak D call TRBD1 (6 bases). Germline CDR1 and CDR2: MNHEY and SMNVEV (reference sequence). The V end lost 4 bases, the J end lost 4 bases, and 13 bases lay between the germline ends. The CDR3 loop spans 14 amino acids.

This clonotype was counted ten times or more. The chain employs TRBV20-1 and TRBJ1-5, with D uncertain. V lost 2 bases to trimming and J lost 2 bases, with 13 bases between them. The germline V gene has CDR1 DFQATT and CDR2 SNEGSKA (reference sequence). This CDR3 region has 15 residues. The DNA of the CDR3 is TGCAGTGCTAGACGTGAGAGGGCTCGCAATCAGCCCCAGCATTTT. Its protein is CSARRERARNQPQHF.

The J gene is TRBJ2-4, the V gene TRBV20-1, with 13 positions matching TRBD2. CDR3 length: 17 amino acids. The germline CDR1 and CDR2 sequences are DFQATT and SNEGSKA (reference sequence). Germline trimming cut 1 base from V and 9 bases from J; bases unmatched to any gene: 12. The chain's CDR3 is CSARVQPGLAGVGIQYF. Written as DNA, the CDR3 is TGCAGTGCTAGAGTCCAACCCGGACTAGCGGGAGTTGGCATTCAGTACTTC.

This chain uses TRBV18 with TRBJ2-7, with 11 nucleotides matching TRBD2. V dropped 3 bases and J dropped 5; count of bases not matched to a gene: 3. The CDR3 has 14 amino acids. Per germline, CDR1 KGHSH and CDR2 LQKENI. The CDR3 DNA follows: TGTGCCAGCTCACCGACTAGCGGGAAGAACGAGCAGTACTTC. It codes for CASSPTSGKNEQYF.

This sequence joins TRBV5-5 and TRBJ1-1, with D hard to call. Germline CDR1 and CDR2: SGHKS and YYEKEE (reference sequence). CDR3 length equals 16 residues. Trimming removed 4 bases from V and 0 bases from J, with 16 bases in between. Here the CDR3 DNA reads TGTGCCAGCAGCCTCCCTTCGCGGGCCTTGAACACTGAAGCTTTCTTT. Its protein product is CASSLPSRALNTEAFF.

This clonotype has ten or more counts. One end of the junction does not line up with germline, which may come from a read error. The chain has TRBV12-3 or TRBV12-4 and TRBJ1-2; D gene uncertain. The CDR3 runs to 13 residues. This chain's CDR3 is CASSPAAGTKALF. DNA for the CDR3: TGTGCCAGCAGTCCGGCGGCCGGTACCAAGGCCCTCTTC.

This clonotype was observed at least ten times. This chain uses TRBV15 with TRBJ1-4; 7 bases are shared with TRBD1. The CDR3 is 13 residues long. Unmatched junction bases numbered 1, after V lost 3 bases and J lost 6 bases. The V gene's germline CDR1 is LNHNV and CDR2 YYDKDF (reference sequence). The CDR3 sequence: CATSRTGHEKLFF. The CDR3 DNA follows: TGTGCCACCAGCAGGACAGGGCATGAAAAACTGTTTTTT.

The chain carries TRBV7-3 and TRBJ2-7; D is ambiguous. The CDR3 has 14 residues. CDR1 SGHTA and CDR2 FQGTGA come from the germline V gene. V lost 5 bases and J 6 bases, leaving 17 bases between the germline ends. CDR3 sequence (DNA): TGTGCCAGCAGCCCGTATCCAGGCCACAGCGAGCAGTACTTC. Its translation is CASSPYPGHSEQYF.

This clonotype has ten or more counts. The genes are TRBV20-1 and TRBJ1-2; 8 nucleotides match TRBD1. V lost 0 bases, J lost 3 bases, and 3 bases stayed unmatched. The CDR3 is 14 amino acids. The germline gives CDR1 DFQATT, CDR2 SNEGSKA (reference sequence). The CDR3 coding sequence is TGCAGTGCTAGAGATGGGACAGGAGACTATGGCTACACCTTC. This gives the protein CSARDGTGDYGYTF.

Turning to this clonotype: A read error may produce the germline difference seen at one junction end. The chain employs TRBV11-2 and TRBJ2-3; a weak D match, TRBD2 (6 bases). The CDR3 runs to 16 residues. In germline, CDR1 is SGHAT, CDR2 FQNNGV. The CDR3 here is CASSLGAGRGTDTQYF. In DNA, the CDR3 is TGTGCCAGCAGTTTAGGGGCGGGACGGGGGACAGATACGCAGTATTTT.

This clonotype was found a few times. V and J are TRBV28 and TRBJ2-3; D is possibly TRBD2 (5 bases). Germline V gene data show CDR1 as MDHEN and CDR2 as SYDVKM. The V and J ends lost 0 bases and 5 bases respectively, with 18 bases between them. This CDR3 has 17 residues. CDR3 amino acids: CASSLWIDEVGEDTQYF. CDR3 in DNA: TGTGCCAGCAGTTTATGGATCGATGAGGTGGGAGAAGATACGCAGTATTTT.

This clonotype was seen repeatedly, ten times or more. The chain links TRBV25-1 to TRBJ1-1; a possible D gene is TRBD1 (5 bases). Trimming removed 5 bases from V and 5 bases from J, with 18 bases in between. This CDR3 spans 15 amino acids. Per the germline V gene, CDR1 is MGHDK and CDR2 is SYGVNS. The CDR3 protein is CASSRQGPLDTEAFF. The CDR3 nucleotides are TGTGCCAGCAGTAGGCAGGGCCCACTCGATACTGAAGCTTTCTTT.

This clonotype was found a few times. The chain carries TRBV5-8 and TRBJ2-2, with D tentatively TRBD1 (5 bases). CDR1 is SGHTS, CDR2 YDEGEE, per germline. Trimming pared 5 bases from V and 0 bases from J, leaving 11 bases between. CDR3 length: 15 amino acids. The CDR3 region has the DNA TGTGCCAGCAGGGTACCCAGGGCGAACACCGGGGAGCTGTTTTTT. It codes for CASRVPRANTGELFF.